The sequence of this TCR beta chain was determined in a study of vaccination and CD4 T cells after COVID-19. Whole-study results and caveats: For convalescent patients, a median 86.3% of reactive clones surfaced exclusively after vaccination.

Treatment here: roughly nine-day PBMC culture with coronavirus spike peptide pools or control peptides (ViraFEST assay). Following expansion of antigen-specific T cells with peptide pools, ViraFEST then sequenced TCRs. The CDR3 consists of 14 residues. CDR1 and CDR2 (germline): DFQATT, SNEGSKA (reference sequence). V lost 2 bases and J 7 bases, leaving 15 bases between the germline ends. A note on this clonotype: The antigen is not known.

An Oncomine TCR Beta short-read assay was used to sequence the DNA from cultured CD4+ T cells. From the PCR reads, TCRdb called clonotypes with MiXCR, one entry per CDR3 protein. Seen here are 20,000 to 25,000 distinct CDR3 sequences, roughly half observed once, and the top ten hold roughly 8.6%. The genes are TRBV20-1 and TRBJ2-1; D is possibly TRBD2 (5 bases). The receptor was derived from a human donor who had recovered from COVID-19. The material sequenced was CD4+ T cells from blood, cultured in vitro. The CDR3 protein is CSARSGSTINEQFF. CDR3 coding DNA: TGCAGTGCTAGATCGGGATCTACTATTAATGAGCAGTTCTTC.